A selection of T cell receptor beta chains follows, all from one sample in a study of blood T cell repertoires in COVID-19. The protocol was immunoSEQ multiplex PCR, while the TCRdb copy is restricted to in-frame clones and leaves out a portion. This table has a few hundred thousand clones, approximately 81% appearing once. Sequencing was performed on PBMCs or T cells enriched from blood (not recorded which). All receptors come from a woman in her forties or fifties who had been exposed to COVID-19. The CDR3 runs from the conserved cysteine through the conserved F or W. Each record gives: clone size, J gene, V gene, D gene, CDR3 DNA, CDR3 protein. A D gene is named only where the DNA matches it firmly. Part of the rows lack a size; the others show once, few, many or a class for expanded clones.

clone size: -; J gene: TRBJ2-1; V gene: TRBV10-3; D gene: -; CDR3 DNA: TGTGCCATCAGCCTGGCTGGGGGAGGCTCCTACAATGAGCAGTTCTTC; CDR3 protein: CAISLAGGGSYNEQFF
clone size: -; J gene: TRBJ1-1; V gene: TRBV27; D gene: -; CDR3 DNA: TGTGCCAGCAGTTTAAGCAGGTCCCCTACTGAAGCTTTCTTT; CDR3 protein: CASSLSRSPTEAFF
clone size: -; J gene: TRBJ2-7; V gene: TRBV7-9; D gene: -; CDR3 DNA: TGTGCCAGCAGCTCCTACTGGGGGCCATACGAGCAGTACTTC; CDR3 protein: CASSSYWGPYEQYF
clone size: -; J gene: TRBJ1-2; V gene: TRBV12-3/TRBV12-4; D gene: TRBD1; CDR3 DNA: TGTGCCAGCAGCCCGGGACAGGGGCATGGCTACACCTTC; CDR3 protein: CASSPGQGHGYTF
clone size: -; J gene: TRBJ2-2; V gene: TRBV19; D gene: -; CDR3 DNA: TGTGCCAGTAGTATAGTGGCTGTGAACACCGGGGAGCTGTTTTTT; CDR3 protein: CASSIVAVNTGELFF
clone size: -; J gene: TRBJ2-7; V gene: TRBV2; D gene: TRBD1; CDR3 DNA: TGTGCCAGCAGCGATGACAGGGGGCCCTCCTACGAGCAGTACTTC; CDR3 protein: CASSDDRGPSYEQYF
clone size: -; J gene: TRBJ1-1; V gene: TRBV2; D gene: TRBD1; CDR3 DNA: TGTGCCAGCGCTCTGGTATTAGACAGGGTTCAGAACACTGAAGCTTTCTTT; CDR3 protein: CASALVLDRVQNTEAFF
clone size: -; J gene: TRBJ2-3; V gene: TRBV7-2; D gene: TRBD2; CDR3 DNA: TGTGCCAGCAGCTTACTAGCGGCTCGCACAGATACGCAGTATTTT; CDR3 protein: CASSLLAARTDTQYF
clone size: -; J gene: TRBJ1-5; V gene: TRBV12-3/TRBV12-4; D gene: -; CDR3 DNA: TGTGCCAGCAGTTTGAGGGTAGGGCAGCCCCAGCATTTT; CDR3 protein: CASSLRVGQPQHF
clone size: once; J gene: TRBJ1-5; V gene: TRBV10-3; D gene: -; CDR3 DNA: TGTGCCATCAGTGGAGGGGGGGAACAGCCCCAGCATTTT; CDR3 protein: CAISGGGEQPQHF
clone size: -; J gene: TRBJ1-2; V gene: TRBV5-6; D gene: -; CDR3 DNA: TGTGCCAGCAGCTTGGCAGGTCAGGGGATTGAATATGGCTACACCTTC; CDR3 protein: CASSLAGQGIEYGYTF
clone size: -; J gene: TRBJ2-1; V gene: TRBV5-8; D gene: -; CDR3 DNA: TGTGCCAGCAGCTTGGTCGGGACACCTATGAGTAATGAGCAGTTCTTC; CDR3 protein: CASSLVGTPMSNEQFF
clone size: -; J gene: TRBJ2-1; V gene: TRBV3-1/TRBV3-2; D gene: TRBD2; CDR3 DNA: TGTGCCAGCAGCCATACGGGATCTAGCGGGGGCCTAGAGCAGTTCTTC; CDR3 protein: CASSHTGSSGGLEQFF
clone size: -; J gene: TRBJ1-5; V gene: TRBV6-5; D gene: -; CDR3 DNA: TGTGCCAGCAGTATCGAGGGAAATCAGCCCCAGCATTTT; CDR3 protein: CASSIEGNQPQHF
clone size: -; J gene: TRBJ1-2; V gene: TRBV6-2/TRBV6-3; D gene: -; CDR3 DNA: TGTGCCAGCAGTTACCGGTCAGGGGAAGAAATCTATGGCTACACCTTC; CDR3 protein: CASSYRSGEEIYGYTF
clone size: -; J gene: TRBJ2-3; V gene: TRBV5-5; D gene: -; CDR3 DNA: TGTGCCAGCAGCTTGTCGGACAGTGGCACAGATACGCAGTATTTT; CDR3 protein: CASSLSDSGTDTQYF
clone size: -; J gene: TRBJ2-3; V gene: TRBV28; D gene: -; CDR3 DNA: TGTGCCAGCCCGCCAGGGCGGTTGGGAGGAGATACGCAGTATTTT; CDR3 protein: CASPPGRLGGDTQYF
clone size: -; J gene: TRBJ2-5; V gene: TRBV7-9; D gene: -; CDR3 DNA: TGTGCCAGCAGCTTGGCAGGACTTCAAGAGACCCAGTACTTC; CDR3 protein: CASSLAGLQETQYF
clone size: -; J gene: TRBJ1-2; V gene: TRBV6-2/TRBV6-3; D gene: TRBD1; CDR3 DNA: TGTGCCAGCAGCCCAGGACAGGCACCCTATGGCTACACCTTC; CDR3 protein: CASSPGQAPYGYTF
clone size: -; J gene: TRBJ2-2; V gene: TRBV7-2; D gene: -; CDR3 DNA: TGTGCCAGCAGCTTAGTATGGGGGGCGAACACCGGGGAGCTGTTTTTT; CDR3 protein: CASSLVWGANTGELFF
clone size: few; J gene: TRBJ1-3; V gene: TRBV28; D gene: TRBD1; CDR3 DNA: TGTGCCACCGGGACAGGGGGCCGTGGAAACACCATATATTTT; CDR3 protein: CATGTGGRGNTIYF
clone size: -; J gene: TRBJ1-1; V gene: TRBV5-1; D gene: -; CDR3 DNA: TGCGCCTCCAAGGGAGAACTCATGAACACTGAAGCTTTCTTT; CDR3 protein: CASKGELMNTEAFF
clone size: -; J gene: TRBJ1-2; V gene: TRBV7-2; D gene: -; CDR3 DNA: TGTGCCAGCAGCTCCGAGGGGGACGCGATCTATGGCTACACCTTC; CDR3 protein: CASSSEGDAIYGYTF
clone size: -; J gene: TRBJ1-5; V gene: TRBV18; D gene: TRBD1; CDR3 DNA: TGTGCCAGCTCACCACAACAGGGGGGCAATCAGCCCCAGCATTTT; CDR3 protein: CASSPQQGGNQPQHF
clone size: -; J gene: TRBJ1-3; V gene: TRBV12-5; D gene: -; CDR3 DNA: TGTGCTAGTGGCCGGCCAGGGGTCTCTGGAAACACCATATATTTT; CDR3 protein: CASGRPGVSGNTIYF
clone size: -; J gene: TRBJ2-6; V gene: TRBV5-6; D gene: -; CDR3 DNA: TGTGCCAGCAGCTCCATCTTGACCGGGTCTGGGGCCAACGTCCTGACTTTC; CDR3 protein: CASSSILTGSGANVLTF
clone size: -; J gene: TRBJ2-1; V gene: TRBV5-4; D gene: -; CDR3 DNA: TGTGCCAGCAGCTTAACTGGCAGGGGATATGAGCAGTTCTTC; CDR3 protein: CASSLTGRGYEQFF
clone size: -; J gene: TRBJ2-3; V gene: TRBV19; D gene: TRBD2; CDR3 DNA: TGTGCCAGTAGCATCATAGCGGGGGGCCATGATACGCAGTATTTT; CDR3 protein: CASSIIAGGHDTQYF
clone size: -; J gene: TRBJ2-2; V gene: TRBV3-1/TRBV3-2; D gene: -; CDR3 DNA: TGTGCCAGCAGCCAAGAATCGCTACAGGACACCGGGGAGCTGTTTTTT; CDR3 protein: CASSQESLQDTGELFF
clone size: -; J gene: TRBJ2-7; V gene: TRBV19; D gene: TRBD2; CDR3 DNA: TGTGCCAGTAGTATGGGGCTAGCGGGGGACTACGAGCAGTACTTC; CDR3 protein: CASSMGLAGDYEQYF
clone size: -; J gene: TRBJ2-1; V gene: TRBV13; D gene: -; CDR3 DNA: TGTGCCAGCAGCTTAGCGGTCTCGGTCAATGAGCAGTTCTTC; CDR3 protein: CASSLAVSVNEQFF
clone size: -; J gene: TRBJ1-6; V gene: TRBV28; D gene: TRBD1; CDR3 DNA: TGTGCCAGCAGTCTCGACAGGGGCTCCTATAATTCACCCCTCCACTTT; CDR3 protein: CASSLDRGSYNSPLHF
clone size: -; J gene: TRBJ2-1; V gene: TRBV3-1/TRBV3-2; D gene: TRBD2; CDR3 DNA: TGTGCCAGCAGCCAAGGACTAGCGGGGGGGCCGGGAAGGCAGTTCTTC; CDR3 protein: CASSQGLAGGPGRQFF
clone size: -; J gene: TRBJ1-1; V gene: TRBV13; D gene: -; CDR3 DNA: TGTGCCAGCAGCTTACAGGGGAGTGAAGCTTTCTTT; CDR3 protein: CASSLQGSEAFF
clone size: -; J gene: TRBJ1-1; V gene: TRBV7-3; D gene: TRBD1; CDR3 DNA: TGTGCCAGCAGCTTTTTCGAGGGGGCAGAAGCTTTCTTT; CDR3 protein: CASSFFEGAEAFF
clone size: -; J gene: TRBJ2-7; V gene: TRBV12-3/TRBV12-4; D gene: -; CDR3 DNA: TGTGCCAGCAGTTTATTCGGCTACGAGCAGTACTTC; CDR3 protein: CASSLFGYEQYF
clone size: -; J gene: TRBJ1-1; V gene: TRBV19; D gene: TRBD1; CDR3 DNA: TGTGCCAGTGGGAGGACAGGCGACACTGAAGCTTTCTTT; CDR3 protein: CASGRTGDTEAFF
clone size: few; J gene: TRBJ2-7; V gene: TRBV7-9; D gene: TRBD2; CDR3 DNA: TGTGCCAGCAGCTTAGGGGCGGGGGGATTGAGCTCCTACGAGCAGTACTTC; CDR3 protein: CASSLGAGGLSSYEQYF
clone size: -; J gene: TRBJ1-1; V gene: TRBV27; D gene: TRBD1; CDR3 DNA: TGTGCCAGCAGTTTCGGACAGGGAGCTGAAGCTTTCTTT; CDR3 protein: CASSFGQGAEAFF
clone size: -; J gene: TRBJ1-5; V gene: TRBV19; D gene: TRBD1; CDR3 DNA: TGTGCCAGTAGTAAGTACTCCGGGACAGGGAGCGGTAGCAATCAGCCCCAGCATTTT; CDR3 protein: CASSKYSGTGSGSNQPQHF
clone size: once; J gene: TRBJ2-1; V gene: TRBV5-1; D gene: TRBD2; CDR3 DNA: TGCGCCAGCAAAAGCGGGGGTTCCTACAATGAGCAGTTCTTC; CDR3 protein: CASKSGGSYNEQFF
clone size: -; J gene: TRBJ1-2; V gene: TRBV7-2; D gene: -; CDR3 DNA: TGTGCCAGCAGCCTGGGGACACAGAAGACCTATGGCTACACCTTC; CDR3 protein: CASSLGTQKTYGYTF
clone size: -; J gene: TRBJ1-6; V gene: TRBV30; D gene: -; CDR3 DNA: TGTGCCTGGAAGGTTAGGAGGGGCTATAATTCACCCCTCCACTTT; CDR3 protein: CAWKVRRGYNSPLHF
clone size: -; J gene: TRBJ1-2; V gene: TRBV29-1; D gene: TRBD1; CDR3 DNA: TGCAGCGTTGATGGGACAGAGACTTCTAACTATGGCTACACCTTC; CDR3 protein: CSVDGTETSNYGYTF
clone size: once; J gene: TRBJ1-1; V gene: TRBV19; D gene: -; CDR3 DNA: TGTGCCAGTAGTATTGTCATGAACACTGAAGCTTTCTTT; CDR3 protein: CASSIVMNTEAFF
clone size: -; J gene: TRBJ1-1; V gene: TRBV3-1/TRBV3-2; D gene: -; CDR3 DNA: TGTGCCAGCAGCCAACAAGCGCGGGGCGGCTACACTGAAGCTTTCTTT; CDR3 protein: CASSQQARGGYTEAFF
clone size: few; J gene: TRBJ1-2; V gene: TRBV5-1; D gene: TRBD1; CDR3 DNA: TGCGCCAGCAGCTCGACAGGGTCCTATGGCTACACCTTC; CDR3 protein: CASSSTGSYGYTF
clone size: -; J gene: TRBJ1-5; V gene: TRBV30; D gene: TRBD1; CDR3 DNA: TGTGCCTGGAGTGAAGGGACAGGGAGGATATCCCAGCATTTT; CDR3 protein: CAWSEGTGRISQHF
clone size: -; J gene: TRBJ2-5; V gene: TRBV7-2; D gene: TRBD1; CDR3 DNA: TGTGCCAGCAGCTTTAGGGGGCCGACAGGGAAAGAGACCCAGTACTTC; CDR3 protein: CASSFRGPTGKETQYF